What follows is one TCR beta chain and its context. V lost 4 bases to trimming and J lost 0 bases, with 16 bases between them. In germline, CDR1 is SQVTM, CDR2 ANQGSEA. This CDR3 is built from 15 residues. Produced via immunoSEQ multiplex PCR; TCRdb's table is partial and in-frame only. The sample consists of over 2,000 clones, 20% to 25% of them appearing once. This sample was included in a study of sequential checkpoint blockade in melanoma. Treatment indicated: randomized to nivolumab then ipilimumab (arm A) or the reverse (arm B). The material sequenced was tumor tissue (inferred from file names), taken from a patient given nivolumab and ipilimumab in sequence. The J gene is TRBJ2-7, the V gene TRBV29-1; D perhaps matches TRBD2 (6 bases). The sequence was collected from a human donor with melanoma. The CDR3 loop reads CSVVGGMTHSYEQYF. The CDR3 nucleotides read TGCAGCGTTGTCGGGGGAATGACACACTCCTACGAGCAGTACTTC.